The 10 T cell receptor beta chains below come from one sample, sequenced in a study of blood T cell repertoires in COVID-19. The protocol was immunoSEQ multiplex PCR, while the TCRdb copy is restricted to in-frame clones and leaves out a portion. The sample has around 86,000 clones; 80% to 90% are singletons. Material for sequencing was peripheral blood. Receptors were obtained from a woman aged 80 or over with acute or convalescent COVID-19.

The CDR3 region is CASSLDHSLEQYF. CDR3 bases: TGTGCCAGCAGCTTAGATCACTCGCTCGAGCAGTACTTC. The V gene is TRBV11-2, the J gene TRBJ2-7, with D unresolved. V lost 0 bases to trimming and J lost 6 bases, with 9 bases between them. The CDR3 is 13 amino acids. Germline loops: CDR1 SGHAT, CDR2 FQNNGV.

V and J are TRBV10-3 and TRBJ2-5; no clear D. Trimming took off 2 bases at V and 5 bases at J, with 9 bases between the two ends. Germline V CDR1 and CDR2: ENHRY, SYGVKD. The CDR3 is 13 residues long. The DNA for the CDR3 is TGTGCCATCAGTGAGGTCAGGATGGAGACCCAGTACTTC. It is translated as CAISEVRMETQYF.

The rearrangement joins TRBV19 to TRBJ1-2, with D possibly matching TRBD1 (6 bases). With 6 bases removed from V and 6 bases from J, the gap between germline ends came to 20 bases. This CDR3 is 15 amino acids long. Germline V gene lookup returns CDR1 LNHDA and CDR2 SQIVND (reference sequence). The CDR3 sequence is CASSIILGGTDGYTF. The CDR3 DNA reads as TGTGCCAGTAGCATTATTCTAGGGGGTACAGATGGCTACACCTTC.

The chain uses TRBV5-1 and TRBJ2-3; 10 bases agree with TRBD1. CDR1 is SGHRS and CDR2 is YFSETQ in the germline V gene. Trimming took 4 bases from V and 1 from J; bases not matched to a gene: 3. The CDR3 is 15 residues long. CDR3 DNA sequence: TGCGCCAGCAGCCGGACAGGGGGTGGCACAGATACGCAGTATTTT. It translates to CASSRTGGGTDTQYF.

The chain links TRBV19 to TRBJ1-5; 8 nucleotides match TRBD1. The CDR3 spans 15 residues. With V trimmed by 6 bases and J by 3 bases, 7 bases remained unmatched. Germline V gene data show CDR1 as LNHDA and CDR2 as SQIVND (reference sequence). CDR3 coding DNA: TGTGCCAGTAGACAACAGGACAGGGACAATCAGCCCCAGCATTTT. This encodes CASRQQDRDNQPQHF.

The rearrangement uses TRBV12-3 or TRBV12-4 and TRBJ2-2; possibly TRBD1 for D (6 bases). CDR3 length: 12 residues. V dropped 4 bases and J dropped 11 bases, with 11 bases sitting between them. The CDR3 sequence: CASSSGVRELFF. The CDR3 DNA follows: TGTGCCAGCAGTTCAGGGGTACGAGAGCTGTTTTTT.

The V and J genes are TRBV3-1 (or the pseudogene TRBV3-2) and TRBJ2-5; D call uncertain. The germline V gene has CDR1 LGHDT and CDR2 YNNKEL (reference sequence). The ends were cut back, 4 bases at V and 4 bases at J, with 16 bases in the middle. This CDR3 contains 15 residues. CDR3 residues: CASSLTTWFGETQYF. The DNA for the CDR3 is TGTGCCAGCAGCCTTACGACATGGTTTGGAGAGACCCAGTACTTC.

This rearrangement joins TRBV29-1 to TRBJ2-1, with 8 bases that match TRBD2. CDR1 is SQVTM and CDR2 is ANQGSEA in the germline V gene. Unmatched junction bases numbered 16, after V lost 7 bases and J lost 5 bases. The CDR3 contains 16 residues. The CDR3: CSAASRPGGPHNEQFF. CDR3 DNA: TGCAGCGCTGCGAGCCGGCCGGGAGGGCCGCACAATGAGCAGTTCTTC.

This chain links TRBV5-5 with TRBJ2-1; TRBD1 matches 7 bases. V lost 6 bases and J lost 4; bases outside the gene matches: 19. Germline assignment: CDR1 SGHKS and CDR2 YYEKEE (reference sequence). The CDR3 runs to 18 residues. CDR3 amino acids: CASNLRDSPIPPYNEQFF. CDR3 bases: TGTGCCAGCAACCTGAGGGACAGCCCGATACCCCCGTACAATGAGCAGTTCTTC.

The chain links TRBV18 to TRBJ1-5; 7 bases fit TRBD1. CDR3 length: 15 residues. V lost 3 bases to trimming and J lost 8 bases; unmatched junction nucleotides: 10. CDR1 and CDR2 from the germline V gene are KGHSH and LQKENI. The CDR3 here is CASSPQGQPGEPQHF. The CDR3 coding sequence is TGTGCCAGCTCACCCCAGGGACAGCCGGGGGAGCCCCAGCATTTT.